This T cell receptor (beta chain) stems from a study of T cell repertoires in cytomegalovirus infection. Study background: Well-studied HLA-B-restricted CMV epitopes were used in the study alongside recently identified HLA-C-restricted ones. Based on public TCR beta signatures, there were indications of CMV infection and of a matching HLA type.

Each CDR3 protein gets one entry after TCRdb re-called the reads with MiXCR. The table shows approximately 590,000 distinct CDR3 sequences, with just under 40% occurring only once. The trim removed 8 bases at V and 4 bases at J, leaving 4 bases unmatched. CDR3 length equals 13 residues. Germline lookup yields CDR1 MNHEY and CDR2 SMNVEV (reference sequence). In regard to this clonotype: As yet, its antigen is unknown.

The starting material was cultured PBMCs, obtained from culture after CMV antigen stimulation. The rearrangement links TRBV27 to TRBJ1-1; 10 positions match TRBD1. The receptor comes from a human donor in good health (CMV status not recorded). Some clones in this sample may be carry-over from other donors' samples. This chain's CDR3 is CASWTGGFTEAFF. As DNA, the CDR3 is TGTGCCAGCTGGACAGGGGGTTTCACTGAAGCTTTCTTT.